Here is one T cell receptor (beta chain) with its context. Its antigen is not identified. The data were obtained in a study of T cell responses to AZD1222 COVID-19 vaccine. Across the whole study: Researchers grouped second doses given at about 4 or about 12 weeks into one pool. Whole-study results and caveats: Repertoires were collected only later (after the peak T cell response had occurred). Spike-specific TCR breadth and depth grew following two AZD1222 doses. In a largely white British group with more females than males, clonal diversity was possibly underestimated.

Assay used: immunoSEQ multiplex PCR; TCRdb lists only in-frame clones, some missing. The sample contains about 29,000 clones, about 94% of which appear only once. The germline CDR1 and CDR2 sequences are MNHEY and SVGAGI. The CDR3 covers 12 residues. The ends lost 6 bases at V and 2 bases at J; junction bases unmatched: 0. The TCR originated in an adult in good health. The chain is built from TRBV6-5 and TRBJ1-2; 7 positions agree with TRBD1. The specimen was peripheral blood, collected on day 0 of AZD1222 vaccination. Here the CDR3 reads CASRTGNYGYTF. The CDR3 nucleotides read TGTGCCAGCAGGACAGGGAACTATGGCTACACCTTC.